The rows below give T cell receptor beta chains drawn from one sample of a study of blood T cell repertoires in COVID-19. TCRdb keeps only in-frame clones here, not all; method: immunoSEQ multiplex PCR. The table shows about 360,000 clones, with roughly 90% occurring only once. The sample comprised peripheral blood. These receptors originate from a woman in her fifties or sixties with COVID-19, enrolled during active disease. CDR3s include the opening cysteine and the closing phenylalanine or tryptophan. D genes are given only for firm matches. Not all rows give a size; the values are once, few, many and, for expanded clones, a class.

CDR3 protein | CDR3 DNA | J gene | D gene | clone size | V gene
CASSQDGIAGSSYEQYF | TGCGCCAGCAGCCAAGATGGGATAGCGGGGTCTTCGTACGAGCAGTACTTC | TRBJ2-7 | TRBD2 | . | TRBV4-1
CASRSFGGGSDTQYF | TGTGCCAGCAGATCCTTTGGGGGGGGTTCAGATACGCAGTATTTT | TRBJ2-3 | TRBD2 | . | TRBV7-9
CASSLAGDGANVLTF | TGTGCCAGCAGCTTGGCAGGGGACGGGGCCAACGTCCTGACTTTC | TRBJ2-6 | . | once | TRBV5-4
CASSYSTSGGSEQYF | TGTGCCAGCAGTTATTCGACTAGCGGGGGAAGTGAGCAGTACTTC | TRBJ2-7 | TRBD2 | . | TRBV2
CASSYWQRTYEQYF | TGTGCCAGCAGCTATTGGCAGCGTACCTACGAGCAGTACTTC | TRBJ2-7 | . | once | TRBV7-2
CSVEGAGSTDTQYF | TGCAGCGTTGAGGGGGCAGGGAGCACAGATACGCAGTATTTT | TRBJ2-3 | . | . | TRBV29-1
CATSAKTGGNYGYTF | TGTGCCACCAGCGCAAAGACAGGGGGTAACTATGGCTACACCTTC | TRBJ1-2 | TRBD1 | once | TRBV15
CASSLGAGRETQYF | TGTGCCAGCAGCTTAGGGGCAGGGCGAGAGACCCAGTACTTC | TRBJ2-5 | . | . | TRBV13
CASSVGSWNTEAFF | TGTGCCAGTAGTGTAGGGAGTTGGAACACTGAAGCTTTCTTT | TRBJ1-1 | . | . | TRBV19
CASSGQGDTEAFF | TGTGCCAGCAGTGGACAGGGGGACACTGAAGCTTTCTTT | TRBJ1-1 | TRBD1 | . | TRBV18
CASSLGTGGNTEAFF | TGTGCCAGCAGCTTAGGGACAGGGGGGAACACTGAAGCTTTCTTT | TRBJ1-1 | TRBD1 | . | TRBV11-2
CSASFERGVQETQYF | TGCAGTGCTAGTTTTGAGCGGGGGGTGCAAGAGACCCAGTACTTC | TRBJ2-5 | TRBD2 | . | TRBV20-1
CASSLVGQGEGYTF | TGTGCCAGCAGCTTAGTGGGACAGGGTGAAGGCTACACCTTC | TRBJ1-2 | TRBD1 | . | TRBV7-2
CASKGGTGGFYEQYF | TGTGCCAGCAAAGGAGGGACAGGGGGCTTCTACGAGCAGTACTTC | TRBJ2-7 | TRBD1 | . | TRBV6-5
CASSPGTGGGGANQPQHF | TGTGCCAGCAGCCCCGGGACAGGGGGCGGGGGGGCCAATCAGCCCCAGCATTTT | TRBJ1-5 | TRBD1 | . | TRBV5-8
CASSVPGLAGDETQYF | TGTGCCAGCAGTGTTCCAGGACTAGCGGGGGACGAGACCCAGTACTTC | TRBJ2-5 | TRBD2 | . | TRBV25-1
CASSQDFSPGPGGYTF | TGCGCCAGCAGCCAAGATTTCAGTCCCGGGCCGGGGGGCTACACCTTC | TRBJ1-2 | . | once | TRBV4-3
CASSLGQGLYTEAFF | TGTGCCAGCAGCTTGGGACAGGGTCTTTATACTGAAGCTTTCTTT | TRBJ1-1 | TRBD1 | . | TRBV5-6
CASSSNFGQGPISGNTIYF | TGTGCCAGCAGCTCTAATTTTGGTCAGGGGCCAATCTCTGGAAACACCATATATTTT | TRBJ1-3 | . | . | TRBV7-8
CASSYSSGTGAYEQYF | TGTGCCAGCAGTTACTCGTCTGGGACAGGGGCCTACGAGCAGTACTTC | TRBJ2-7 | TRBD1 | . | TRBV6-2/TRBV6-3
CASSLRQPNYGYTF | TGTGCCAGCAGCTTAAGACAACCCAACTATGGCTACACCTTC | TRBJ1-2 | . | . | TRBV7-3
CSVGRQANEQFF | TGCAGCGTTGGGCGACAGGCCAATGAGCAGTTCTTC | TRBJ2-1 | . | . | TRBV29-1
CAKDRERDTEAFF | TGTGCCAAGGACAGGGAGCGGGACACTGAAGCTTTCTTT | TRBJ1-1 | TRBD1 | . | TRBV30
CASSDAGESGTQYF | TGTGCCAGCAGTGATGCGGGGGAGTCGGGTACGCAGTATTTT | TRBJ2-3 | TRBD2 | . | TRBV2
CASPNYRGGDTEAFF | TGTGCCAGCCCTAATTACAGGGGTGGGGACACTGAAGCTTTCTTT | TRBJ1-1 | TRBD1 | . | TRBV6-5
CASRHAFSYNEQFF | TGTGCCAGTAGACACGCTTTCTCCTACAATGAGCAGTTCTTC | TRBJ2-1 | . | . | TRBV19
CASSSTGGSDTIYF | TGTGCCAGCAGCTCGACAGGGGGGAGTGACACCATATATTTT | TRBJ1-3 | TRBD1 | . | TRBV7-2
CAISDYVNQPQHF | TGTGCCATCAGTGACTATGTGAATCAGCCCCAGCATTTT | TRBJ1-5 | . | . | TRBV10-3
CASSPGENGGAGNEQFF | TGTGCCAGCAGCCCCGGGGAGAACGGGGGGGCTGGGAATGAGCAGTTCTTC | TRBJ2-1 | TRBD2 | . | TRBV11-3
CASSKTGNEQYF | TGTGCCAGCAGCAAAACAGGGAACGAGCAGTACTTC | TRBJ2-7 | . | once | TRBV7-9